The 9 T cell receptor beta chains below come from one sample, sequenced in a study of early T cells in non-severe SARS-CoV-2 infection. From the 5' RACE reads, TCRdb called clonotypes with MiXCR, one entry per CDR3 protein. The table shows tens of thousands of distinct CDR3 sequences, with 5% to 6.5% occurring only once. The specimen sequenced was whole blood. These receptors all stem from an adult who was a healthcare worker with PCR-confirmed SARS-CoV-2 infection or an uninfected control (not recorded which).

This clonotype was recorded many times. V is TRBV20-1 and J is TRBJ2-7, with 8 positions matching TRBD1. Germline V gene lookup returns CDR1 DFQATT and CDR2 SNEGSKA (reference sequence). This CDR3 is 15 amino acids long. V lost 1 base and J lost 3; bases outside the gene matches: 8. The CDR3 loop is CSARGTGGSFYEQYF. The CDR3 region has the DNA TGCAGTGCTAGAGGCACAGGGGGATCGTTCTACGAGCAGTACTTC.

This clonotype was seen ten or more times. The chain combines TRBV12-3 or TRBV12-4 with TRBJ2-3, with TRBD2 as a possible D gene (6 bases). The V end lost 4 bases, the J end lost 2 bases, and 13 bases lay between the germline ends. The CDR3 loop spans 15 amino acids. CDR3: CASSYAREYTDTQYF. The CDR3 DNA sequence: TGTGCCAGCAGTTACGCCCGGGAGTACACAGATACGCAGTATTTT.

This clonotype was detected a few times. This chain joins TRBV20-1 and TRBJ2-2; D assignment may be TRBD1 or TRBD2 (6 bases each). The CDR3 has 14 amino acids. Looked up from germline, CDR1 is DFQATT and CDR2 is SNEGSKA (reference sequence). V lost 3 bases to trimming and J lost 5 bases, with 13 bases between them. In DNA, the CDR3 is TGCAGTGCTAGGGGGGGCCCCGGTACCGGGGAGCTGTTTTTT. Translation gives CSARGGPGTGELFF.

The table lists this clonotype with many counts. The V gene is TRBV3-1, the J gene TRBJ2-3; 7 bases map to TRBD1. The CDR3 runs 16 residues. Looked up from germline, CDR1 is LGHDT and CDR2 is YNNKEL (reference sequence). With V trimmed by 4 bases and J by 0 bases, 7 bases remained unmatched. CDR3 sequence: CASSRRQGSSTDTQYF. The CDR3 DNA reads TGTGCCAGCAGCCGCAGACAGGGTAGTAGCACAGATACGCAGTATTTT.

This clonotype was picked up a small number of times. The CDR3 bases are TGCAGTGCTACATCCGGCGGGGGGGTCAATGAGCAGTTCTTC. Translation: CSATSGGGVNEQFF. The chain has TRBV20-1 and TRBJ2-1, with TRBD2 matching over 9 bases. The CDR3 runs 14 residues. CDR1 and CDR2 (germline): DFQATT, SNEGSKA (reference sequence). V dropped 4 bases and J dropped 6; count of bases not matched to a gene: 7.

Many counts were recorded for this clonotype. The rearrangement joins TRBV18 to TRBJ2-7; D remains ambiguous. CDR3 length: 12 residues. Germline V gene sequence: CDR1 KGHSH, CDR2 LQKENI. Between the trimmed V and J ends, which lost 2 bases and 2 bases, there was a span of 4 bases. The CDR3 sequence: CASSPGAYEQYF. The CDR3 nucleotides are TGTGCCAGCTCACCAGGGGCCTACGAGCAGTACTTC.

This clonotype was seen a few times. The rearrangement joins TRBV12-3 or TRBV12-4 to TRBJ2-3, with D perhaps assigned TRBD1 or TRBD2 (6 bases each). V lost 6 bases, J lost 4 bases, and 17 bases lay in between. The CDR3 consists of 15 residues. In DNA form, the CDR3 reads TGTGCCAGCAGCAAACAGGGCCGCGGGGCAGATACGCAGTATTTT. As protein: CASSKQGRGADTQYF.

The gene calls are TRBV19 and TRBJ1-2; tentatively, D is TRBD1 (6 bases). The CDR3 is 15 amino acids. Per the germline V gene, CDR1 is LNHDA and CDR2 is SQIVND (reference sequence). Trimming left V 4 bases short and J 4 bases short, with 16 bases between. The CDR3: CASSTYSTGTYGYTF. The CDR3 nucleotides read TGTGCCAGTAGTACGTACTCAACAGGGACCTATGGCTACACCTTC.

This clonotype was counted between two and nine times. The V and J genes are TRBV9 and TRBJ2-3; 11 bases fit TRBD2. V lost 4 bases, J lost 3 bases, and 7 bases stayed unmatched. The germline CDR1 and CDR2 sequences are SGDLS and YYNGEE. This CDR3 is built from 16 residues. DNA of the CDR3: TGTGCCAGCAGCCCCTCTCTAGCGGGGGGTACAGATACGCAGTATTTT. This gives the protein CASSPSLAGGTDTQYF. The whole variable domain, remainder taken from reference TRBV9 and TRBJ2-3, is DSGVTQTPKHLITATGQRVTLRCSPRSGDLSVYWYQQSLDQGLQFLIQYYNGEERAKGNILERFSAQQFPDLHSELNLSSLELGDSALYFCASSPSLAGGTDTQYFGPGTRLTVL.